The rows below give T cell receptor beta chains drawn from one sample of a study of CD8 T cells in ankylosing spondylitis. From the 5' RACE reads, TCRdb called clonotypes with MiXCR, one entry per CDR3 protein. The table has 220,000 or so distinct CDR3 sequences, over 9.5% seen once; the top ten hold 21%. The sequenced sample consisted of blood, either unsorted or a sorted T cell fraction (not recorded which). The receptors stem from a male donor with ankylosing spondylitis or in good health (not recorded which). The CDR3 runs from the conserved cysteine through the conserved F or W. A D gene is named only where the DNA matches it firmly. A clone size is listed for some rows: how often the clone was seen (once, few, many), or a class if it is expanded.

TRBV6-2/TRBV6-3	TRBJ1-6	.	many	TGTGCCAGCAGTTACTCGATGGTTGGAGGGGCCGGTTCCTATAATTCACCCCTCCACTTT	CASSYSMVGGAGSYNSPLHF
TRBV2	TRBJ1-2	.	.	TGTGCCAGCAGTGAAGCGAGGGAGAACTATGGCTACACCTTC	CASSEARENYGYTF
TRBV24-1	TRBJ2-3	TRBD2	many	TGTGCCACCAGTGATTTGACTAGGGCTAGCGGGGGACCAGTTACGCAGTATTTT	CATSDLTRASGGPVTQYF
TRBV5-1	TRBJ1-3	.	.	TGCGCCAGCAGCCCAGGAGACCCTGGAAACACCATATATTTT	CASSPGDPGNTIYF
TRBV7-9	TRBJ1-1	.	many	TGTGCCAGCAGCTTAGAGAGAAACACTGAAGCTTTCTTT	CASSLERNTEAFF
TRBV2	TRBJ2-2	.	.	TGTGCCAGCAGTGAGGTCGGGGGGCGGAACACCGGGGAGCTGTTTTTT	CASSEVGGRNTGELFF
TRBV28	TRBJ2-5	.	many	TGTGCCAGCAGGGTTCTCCGAAAAGAGACCCAGTACTTC	CASRVLRKETQYF
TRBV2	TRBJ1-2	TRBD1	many	TGTGCCAGCAGTGGCCGGGACAGCTATGGCTACACCTTC	CASSGRDSYGYTF
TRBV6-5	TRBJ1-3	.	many	TGTGCCAGCAGTTCCGGACAGCTCTCTGGAAACACCATATATTTT	CASSSGQLSGNTIYF
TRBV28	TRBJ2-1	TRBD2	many	TGTGCCAGCAGCAACCTAGCGGGGGGATACAATGAGCAGTTCTTC	CASSNLAGGYNEQFF
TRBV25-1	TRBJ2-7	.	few	TGTGCCAGCAGCGATACCTTCGAGCAGTACTTC	CASSDTFEQYF
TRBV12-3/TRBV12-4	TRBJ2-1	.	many	TGTGCCAGCAGGGGGACACCTACCTTCAATGAGCAGTTCTTC	CASRGTPTFNEQFF
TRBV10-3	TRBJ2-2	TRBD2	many	TGTGCCATCAGTGAGTCGGGACTAGCCGACACCGGGGAGCTGTTTTTT	CAISESGLADTGELFF
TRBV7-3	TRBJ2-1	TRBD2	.	TGTGCCAGCAGTAGACAAGCGGGGGGCCCCGAGCAGTTCTTC	CASSRQAGGPEQFF
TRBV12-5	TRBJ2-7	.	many	TGTGCTAGTGGTTTGGTACTCCCCGGGACACCCTCCTACGAGCAGTACTTC	CASGLVLPGTPSYEQYF
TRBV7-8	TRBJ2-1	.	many	TGTGCCAGCAGTCCCGGTCTTTATTGGGGCAAGAATGAGCAGTTCTTC	CASSPGLYWGKNEQFF
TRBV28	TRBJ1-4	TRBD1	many	TGTGCCAGCAGGACAGGGGGCGCGGAAAAACTGTTTTTT	CASRTGGAEKLFF
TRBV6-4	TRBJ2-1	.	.	TGTGCCAGCAGTTCCTGGGATTTCTCCTACAATGAGCAGTTCTTC	CASSSWDFSYNEQFF
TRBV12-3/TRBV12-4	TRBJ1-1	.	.	TGTGCCAGCAGTTTACACCTAGGGGGTGGGAACACTGAAGCTTTCTTT	CASSLHLGGGNTEAFF
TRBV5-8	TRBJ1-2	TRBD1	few	TGTGCCAGCAGCAAGGGACAGACCAATTCCTATGGCTACACCTTC	CASSKGQTNSYGYTF
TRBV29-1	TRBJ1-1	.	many	TGCAGCGTTGGGGGAGGGAACACTGAAGCTTTCTTT	CSVGGGNTEAFF
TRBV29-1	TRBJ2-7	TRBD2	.	TGCAGCGTTTCGACTAGCGCCTTATACGAGCAGTACTTC	CSVSTSALYEQYF
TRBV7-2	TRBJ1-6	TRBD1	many	TGTGCCAGCAGCACCGGAGGGACAGTCAATAATTCACCCCTCCACTTT	CASSTGGTVNNSPLHF
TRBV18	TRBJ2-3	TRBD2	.	TGTGCCAGCTCACCAATCGAGAAGCGGGGGGGATCCTCTAGCACAGATACGCAGTATTTT	CASSPIEKRGGSSSTDTQYF
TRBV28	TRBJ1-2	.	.	TGTGCCAGCAGTTTAGGTGGGGGAGAGGGGTATGGCTACACCTTC	CASSLGGGEGYGYTF
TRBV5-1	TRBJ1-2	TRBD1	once	TGCGCCAGCAGCGATCGGACAGGGGGCGGTTATGGCTACACCTTC	CASSDRTGGGYGYTF
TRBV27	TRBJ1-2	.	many	TGTGCCAGCAGTGGGAACAGCCTCTATGGCTACACCTTC	CASSGNSLYGYTF
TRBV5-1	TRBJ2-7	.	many	TGCGCCAGCAGTCTCGAGGGGATCTACGAGCAGTACTTC	CASSLEGIYEQYF
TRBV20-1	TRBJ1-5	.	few	TGCAGTGCAGGGTACGCTTCTAGCAATCAGCCCCAGCATTTT	CSAGYASSNQPQHF
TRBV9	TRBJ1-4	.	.	TGTGCCAGCAGCGTCAACCCTACTAATGAAAAACTGTTTTTT	CASSVNPTNEKLFF
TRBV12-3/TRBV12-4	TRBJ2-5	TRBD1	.	TGTGCCAGCAGTTCGAACCGGGACAGGGTAGGCGAGACCCAGTACTTC	CASSSNRDRVGETQYF
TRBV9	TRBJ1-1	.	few	TGTGCCAGCAGCGTAGGGGTGGGGTCTGAAGCTTTCTTT	CASSVGVGSEAFF
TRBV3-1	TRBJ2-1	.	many	TGTGCCAGCAGCCAAGCCCTTAGAGGATCCGGGAACAATGAGCAGTTCTTC	CASSQALRGSGNNEQFF
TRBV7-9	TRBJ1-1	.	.	TGTGCCAGCAGACAAGGGGGGAGGGGTCACACTGAAGCTTTCTTT	CASRQGGRGHTEAFF
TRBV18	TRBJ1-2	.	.	TGTGCCAGCTCACCCTCCGGACAGCCTAACTATGGCTACACCTTC	CASSPSGQPNYGYTF
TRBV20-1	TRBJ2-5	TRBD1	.	TGCAGTGCTAGAATGACAGGGCGGGAGACCCAGTACTTC	CSARMTGRETQYF
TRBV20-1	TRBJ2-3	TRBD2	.	TGCAGTGCTACCGAGCGGGGGAGCACAGATACGCAGTATTTT	CSATERGSTDTQYF
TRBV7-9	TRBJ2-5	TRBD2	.	TGTGCCAGCATTTTAGCGGGGCGAGAGACCCAGTACTTC	CASILAGRETQYF
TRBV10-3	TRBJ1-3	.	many	TGTGCCATCCGGGTCTCTGGAAACACCATATATTTT	CAIRVSGNTIYF
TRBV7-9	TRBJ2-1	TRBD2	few	TGTGCCAGCAGCTTATGGCTAGCGGGGGGGAGCGAGCAGTTCTTC	CASSLWLAGGSEQFF
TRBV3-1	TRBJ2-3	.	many	TGTGCCAGCAGCCAAGGGCTAGCTAGCACAGATACGCAGTATTTT	CASSQGLASTDTQYF
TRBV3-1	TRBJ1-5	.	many	TGTGCCAGCAGCCAAGATGCCGACAGTAGCAATCAGCCCCAGCATTTT	CASSQDADSSNQPQHF
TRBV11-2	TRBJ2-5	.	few	TGTGCCAGCGGGTCACAAGAGACCCAGTACTTC	CASGSQETQYF
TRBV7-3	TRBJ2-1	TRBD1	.	TGTGCCAGCAGCCAAGGGACAGCCTCCTACAATGAGCAGTTCTTC	CASSQGTASYNEQFF
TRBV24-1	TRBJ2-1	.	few	TGTGCCACCAGTGATTTATGGGGAAATGAGCAGTTCTTC	CATSDLWGNEQFF
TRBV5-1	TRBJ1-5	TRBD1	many	TGCGCCAGCAGCTCGGGACAGTTCGGCAATCAGCCCCAGCATTTT	CASSSGQFGNQPQHF
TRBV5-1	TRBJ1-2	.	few	TGCGCCAGCAGCCCACAGGGTAATGGCTACACCTTC	CASSPQGNGYTF